This T cell receptor beta chain was captured in a study of cytomegalovirus exposure and HLA in healthy donors. Background on the study: Falling in the Caucasian-associated ancestry cluster were about four fifths of about 400 genotyped donors. Overall study results and limits: For presence/absence analyses, sequencing depth was assumed to be roughly uniform across donors. At a 0.05 false discovery rate, a later analysis found 16,951 TCR beta sequences to be associated with HLA alleles.

The germline V gene has CDR1 SGHNT and CDR2 YENEEA. The CDR3 loop spans 14 amino acids. V dropped 3 bases and J dropped 1 base, with 8 bases sitting between them. For this clone: Its specificity is not known.

Use of 60 Vbeta and 13 Jbeta primers characterized the PCR. The authors' processing: About 9.9 million of the approximately 80 million unique TCR beta chains counted in a later analysis were shared. Profiling relied on immunoSEQ multiplex PCR, and the TCRdb table lists in-frame clones only, not all of them. That table gives V, J and clone size, and the DNA gave D and trimming. The repertoire holds some 140,000 clones, with about 74% as singletons. The rearrangement joins TRBV11-3 to TRBJ2-3; tentatively, D is TRBD2 (5 bases). The clonotype originates from a man aged 35 to 55 in good health and CMV-seronegative. Sequenced: PBMCs. CDR3 region: CASSLGSGTDTQYF. The DNA for the CDR3 is TGTGCCAGCAGCTTGGGGAGCGGCACAGATACGCAGTATTTT.